This TCR beta chain was captured by sequencing in a study of blood T cell repertoires in COVID-19. Study as a whole: COVID-19 samples from acute and convalescent phases originated in the United States, Italy and Spain. From T cells, B-cell-depleted T cells, or PBMCs came the material, which was cDNA or gDNA.

In the authors' workflow: Estimates of nucleated cell counts were drawn from the amplification of reference gene primers. Measured with immunoSEQ multiplex PCR; TCRdb has only the in-frame clones, and not every one. Clone size and V and J calls were adopted from that table, with D and trimming inferred from the DNA. The sample yields 140,000 or so clones, about 86% seen once. V was trimmed by 3 bases and J by 5 bases, leaving 4 bases between them. The CDR3 runs to 12 residues. Germline V gene lookup returns CDR1 MDHEN and CDR2 SYDVKM. What was sequenced was peripheral blood. The clonotype originates from a woman between 45 and 65 years old with active or convalescent COVID-19. V and J are TRBV28 and TRBJ1-4; D gene unclear. The CDR3 region is CASSFQNEKLFF. CDR3 in DNA: TGTGCCAGCAGTTTCCAAAATGAAAAACTGTTTTTT.